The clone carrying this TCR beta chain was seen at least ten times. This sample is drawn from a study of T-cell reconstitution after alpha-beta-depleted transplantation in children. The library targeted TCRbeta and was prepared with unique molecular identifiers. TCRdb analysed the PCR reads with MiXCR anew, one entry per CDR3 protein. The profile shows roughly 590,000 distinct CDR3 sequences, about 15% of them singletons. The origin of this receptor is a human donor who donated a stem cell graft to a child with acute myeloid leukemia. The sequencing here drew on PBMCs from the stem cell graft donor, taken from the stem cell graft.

The CDR3 here is CASSAGQNTEAFF. As DNA, the CDR3 is TGTGCCAGCAGCGCCGGACAGAACACTGAAGCTTTCTTT. The rearrangement uses TRBV5-5 and TRBJ1-1; possible D gene TRBD1, 5 bases. The CDR3 sequence is 13 residues long. Germline values: CDR1 SGHKS, CDR2 YYEKEE (reference sequence). V was trimmed by 4 bases and J by 1 base, leaving 8 bases between them.